This T cell receptor (beta chain) was captured in a study of graft-versus-host responses after intestinal transplantation. The authors combined about 200,000 CFSE-labeled responder cells with about 200,000 irradiated, violet-dye-labeled stimulator cells in plates. Assay used: immunoSEQ multiplex PCR; TCRdb lists only in-frame clones, some missing. This repertoire shows about 7,000 clones, around a third found once; its top ten account for around 6.2%. The CDR3 length is 17 residues. In germline, CDR1 is LNHNV, CDR2 YYDKDF (reference sequence). Trimming left V 3 bases short and J 5 bases short, with 22 bases between.

The sequenced sample was alloreactive CD8+ T cells from a mixed lymphocyte reaction culture, obtained before transplantation. Indicated subset: CFSE-low proliferating T cells sorted from roughly six-day pre-transplant mixed lymphocyte reaction (GvH or HvG direction). This TCR was recovered from a human patient who was an organ donor for intestinal transplantation. This chain links TRBV15 with TRBJ2-5; perhaps TRBD2 as D (7 bases). CDR3 amino acids: CATSRGRGAFTKETQYF. CDR3 DNA sequence: TGTGCCACCAGCAGGGGGAGGGGGGCTTTCACTAAGGAGACCCAGTACTTC. Full variable domain (outside the CDR3, taken from reference TRBV15 and TRBJ2-5): DAMVIQNPRYQVTQFGKPVTLSCSQTLNHNVMYWYQQKSSQAPKLLFHYYDKDFNNEADTPDNFQSRRPNTSFCFLDIRSPGLGDTAMYLCATSRGRGAFTKETQYFGPGTRLLVL.